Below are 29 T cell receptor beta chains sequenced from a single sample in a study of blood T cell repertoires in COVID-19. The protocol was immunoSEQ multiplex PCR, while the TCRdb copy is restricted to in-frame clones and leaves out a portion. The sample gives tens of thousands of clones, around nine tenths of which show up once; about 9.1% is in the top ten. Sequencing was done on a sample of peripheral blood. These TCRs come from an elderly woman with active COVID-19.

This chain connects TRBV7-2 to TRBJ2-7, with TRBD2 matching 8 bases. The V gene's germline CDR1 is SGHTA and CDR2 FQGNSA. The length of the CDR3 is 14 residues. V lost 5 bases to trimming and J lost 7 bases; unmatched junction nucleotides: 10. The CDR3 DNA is TGTGCCAGCAGCCCCGTTTTAGGCGGGGGGGAGCAGTACTTC. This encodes CASSPVLGGGEQYF.

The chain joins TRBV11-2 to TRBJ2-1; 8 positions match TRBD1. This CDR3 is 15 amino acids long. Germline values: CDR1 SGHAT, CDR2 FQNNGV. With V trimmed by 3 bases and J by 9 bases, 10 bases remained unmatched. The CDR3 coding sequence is TGTGCCAGCAGCTTTGAGACAGGGGTAGGATTTGAGCAGTTCTTC. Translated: CASSFETGVGFEQFF.

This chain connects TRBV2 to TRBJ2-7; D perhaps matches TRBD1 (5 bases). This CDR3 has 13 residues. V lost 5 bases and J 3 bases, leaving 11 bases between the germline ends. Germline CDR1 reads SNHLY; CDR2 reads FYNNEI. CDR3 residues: CASSLDNRYEQYV. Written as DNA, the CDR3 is TGTGCCAGCAGTCTGGACAACCGCTACGAGCAGTACGTC.

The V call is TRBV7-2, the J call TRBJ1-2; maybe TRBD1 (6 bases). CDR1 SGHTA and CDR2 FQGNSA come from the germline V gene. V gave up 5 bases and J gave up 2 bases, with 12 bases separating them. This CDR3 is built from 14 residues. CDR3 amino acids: CASSQDRGNYGYTF. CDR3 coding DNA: TGTGCCAGCAGCCAGGACAGAGGGAACTATGGCTACACCTTC. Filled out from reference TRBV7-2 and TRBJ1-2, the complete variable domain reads GAGVSQSPSNKVTEKGKDVELRCDPISGHTALYWYRQSLGQGLEFLIYFQGNSAPDKSGLPSDRFSAERTGGSVSTLTIQRTQQEDSAVYLCASSQDRGNYGYTFGSGTRLTVV.

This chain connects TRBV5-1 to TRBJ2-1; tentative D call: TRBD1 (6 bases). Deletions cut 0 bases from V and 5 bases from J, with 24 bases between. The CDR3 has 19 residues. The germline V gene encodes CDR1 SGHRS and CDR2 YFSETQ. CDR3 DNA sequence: TGCGCCAGCAGCTTGGCAGGGACGGTTCCCCTTAGGGACAACAATGAGCAGTTCTTC. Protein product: CASSLAGTVPLRDNNEQFF.

CDR3 loop: CASSFGQGVSYGYTF. CDR3 DNA: TGTGCCAGCAGTTTCGGACAGGGTGTTAGCTATGGCTACACCTTC. V usage is TRBV27 and J usage is TRBJ1-2, with TRBD1 identical over 8 bases. CDR3 length: 15 amino acids. Losses at the gene ends were 3 bases for V and 4 bases for J; bases not matched to a gene: 7. Germline V gene data show CDR1 as MNHEY and CDR2 as SMNVEV (reference sequence).

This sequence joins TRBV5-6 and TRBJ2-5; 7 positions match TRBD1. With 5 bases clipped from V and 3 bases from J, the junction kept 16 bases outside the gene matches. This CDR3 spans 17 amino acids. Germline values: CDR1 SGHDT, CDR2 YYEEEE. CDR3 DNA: TGTGCCAGCAGGGGGTTCATCGACAGGGTCGGTAAAGAGACCCAGTACTTC. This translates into CASRGFIDRVGKETQYF.

For the CDR3, the DNA is TGCGCCAGCAGCCTCCAGGCGGGGGACAACACCGGGGAGCTGTTTTTT. This sequence encodes CASSLQAGDNTGELFF. This rearrangement joins TRBV4-1 to TRBJ2-2; 7 nucleotides align to TRBD2. Losses at the gene ends were 4 bases for V and 2 bases for J; bases not matched to a gene: 7. CDR3 length: 16 residues. CDR1 and CDR2 from the germline V gene are MGHRA and YSYEKL.

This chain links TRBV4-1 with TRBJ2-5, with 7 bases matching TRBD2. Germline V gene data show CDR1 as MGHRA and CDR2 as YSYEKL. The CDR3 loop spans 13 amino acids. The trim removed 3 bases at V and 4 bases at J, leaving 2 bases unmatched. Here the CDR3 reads CASSQGGLETQYF. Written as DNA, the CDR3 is TGCGCCAGCAGCCAGGGGGGGTTAGAGACCCAGTACTTC.

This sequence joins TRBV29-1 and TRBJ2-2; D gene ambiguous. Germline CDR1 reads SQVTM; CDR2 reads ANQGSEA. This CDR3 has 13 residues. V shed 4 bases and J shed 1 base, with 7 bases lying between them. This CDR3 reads CSVVGENTGELFF. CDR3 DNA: TGCAGCGTTGTCGGAGAGAACACCGGGGAGCTGTTTTTT.

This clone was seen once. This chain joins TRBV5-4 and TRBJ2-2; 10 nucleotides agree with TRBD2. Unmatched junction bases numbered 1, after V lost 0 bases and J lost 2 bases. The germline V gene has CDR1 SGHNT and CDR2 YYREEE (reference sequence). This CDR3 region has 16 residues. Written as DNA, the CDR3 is TGTGCCAGCAGCTTGGGGACTAGCGGAAACACCGGGGAGCTGTTTTTT. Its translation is CASSLGTSGNTGELFF.

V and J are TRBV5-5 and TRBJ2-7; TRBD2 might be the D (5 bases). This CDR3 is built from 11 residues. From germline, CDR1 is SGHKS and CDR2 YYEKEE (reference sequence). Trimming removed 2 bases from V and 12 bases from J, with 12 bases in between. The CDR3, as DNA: TGTGCCAGCAGCTTCCGGGAACAGTCGTACTTC. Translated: CASSFREQSYF.

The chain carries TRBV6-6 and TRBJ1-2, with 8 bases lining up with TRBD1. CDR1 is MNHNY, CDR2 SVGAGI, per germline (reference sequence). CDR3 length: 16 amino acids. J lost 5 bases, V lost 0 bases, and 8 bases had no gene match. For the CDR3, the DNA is TGTGCCAGCAGTTACTCCGTCGGGACAGGAGATTATGGCTACACCTTC. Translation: CASSYSVGTGDYGYTF.

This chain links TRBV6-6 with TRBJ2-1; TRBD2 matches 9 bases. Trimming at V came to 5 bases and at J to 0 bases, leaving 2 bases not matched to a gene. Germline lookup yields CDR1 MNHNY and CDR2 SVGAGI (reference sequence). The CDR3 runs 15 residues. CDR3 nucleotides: TGTGCCAGCAGTATTAGCGGGGGCTCCTACAATGAGCAGTTCTTC. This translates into CASSISGGSYNEQFF.

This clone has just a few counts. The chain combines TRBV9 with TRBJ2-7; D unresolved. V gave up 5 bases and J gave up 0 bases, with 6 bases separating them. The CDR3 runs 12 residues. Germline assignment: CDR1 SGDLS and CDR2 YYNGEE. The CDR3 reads CASSSSSYEQYF. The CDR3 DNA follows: TGTGCCAGCAGTTCCAGCTCCTACGAGCAGTACTTC.

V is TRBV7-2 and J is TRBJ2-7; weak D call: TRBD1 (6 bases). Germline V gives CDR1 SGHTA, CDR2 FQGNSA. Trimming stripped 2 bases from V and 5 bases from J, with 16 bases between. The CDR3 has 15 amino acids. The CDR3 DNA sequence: TGTGCCAGCAGCTTAAATCCTTCAGGGGCACACGAGCAGTACTTC. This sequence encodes CASSLNPSGAHEQYF.

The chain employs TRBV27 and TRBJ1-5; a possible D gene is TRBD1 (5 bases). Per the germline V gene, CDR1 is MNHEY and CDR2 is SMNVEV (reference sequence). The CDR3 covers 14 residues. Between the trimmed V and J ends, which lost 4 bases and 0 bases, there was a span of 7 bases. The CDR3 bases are TGTGCCAGCAGTTCCGGGGGTAGCAATCAGCCCCAGCATTTT. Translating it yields CASSSGGSNQPQHF.

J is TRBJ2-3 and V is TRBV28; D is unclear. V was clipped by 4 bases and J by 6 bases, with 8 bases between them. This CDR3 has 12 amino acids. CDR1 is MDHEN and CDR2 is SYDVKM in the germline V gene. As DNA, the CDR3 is TGTGCCAGCAGTTCAGCCAGGGATACGCAGTATTTT. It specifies CASSSARDTQYF.

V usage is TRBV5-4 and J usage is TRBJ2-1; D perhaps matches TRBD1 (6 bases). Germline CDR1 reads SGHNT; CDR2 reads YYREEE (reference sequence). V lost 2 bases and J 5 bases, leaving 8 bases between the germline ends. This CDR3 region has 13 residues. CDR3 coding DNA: TGTGCCAGCAGCTTTCAGGGGAACAATGAGCAGTTCTTC. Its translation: CASSFQGNNEQFF.

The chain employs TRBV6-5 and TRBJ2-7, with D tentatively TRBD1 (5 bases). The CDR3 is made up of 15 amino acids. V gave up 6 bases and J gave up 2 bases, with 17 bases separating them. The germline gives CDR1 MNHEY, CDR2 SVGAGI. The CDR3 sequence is CASSPDPTAPYEQYV. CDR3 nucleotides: TGTGCCAGCAGCCCCGACCCGACAGCTCCCTACGAGCAGTACGTC.

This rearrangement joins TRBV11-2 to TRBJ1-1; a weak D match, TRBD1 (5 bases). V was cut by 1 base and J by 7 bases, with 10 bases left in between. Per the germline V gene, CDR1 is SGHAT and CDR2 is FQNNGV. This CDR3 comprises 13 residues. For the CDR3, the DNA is TGTGCCAGCAGCTTAGGACAGCTGGGTGAAGCTTTCTTT. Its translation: CASSLGQLGEAFF.

The chain's CDR3 is CASSYTTGGRETQYF. CDR3 nucleotides: TGTGCCAGCAGTTACACTACAGGGGGCAGGGAGACCCAGTACTTC. The V call is TRBV6-5, the J call TRBJ2-5, with 9 nucleotides matching TRBD1. Germline V lookup: CDR1 MNHEY, CDR2 SVGAGI. The junction had 6 bases not matched to a gene; V was cut back by 2 bases and J by 5 bases. The CDR3 consists of 15 residues.

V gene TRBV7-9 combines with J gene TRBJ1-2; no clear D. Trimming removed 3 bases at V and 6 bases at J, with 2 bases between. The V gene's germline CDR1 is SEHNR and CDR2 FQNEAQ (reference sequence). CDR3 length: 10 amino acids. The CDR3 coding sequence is TGTGCCAGCAGCTTCAATGGCTACACCTTC. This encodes CASSFNGYTF.

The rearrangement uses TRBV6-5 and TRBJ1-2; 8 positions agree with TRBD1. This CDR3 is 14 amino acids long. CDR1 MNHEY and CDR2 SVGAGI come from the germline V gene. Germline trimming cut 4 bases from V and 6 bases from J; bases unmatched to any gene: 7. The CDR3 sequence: CASSFDGTGDGYTF. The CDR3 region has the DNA TGTGCCAGCAGTTTCGACGGGACAGGCGATGGCTACACCTTC.

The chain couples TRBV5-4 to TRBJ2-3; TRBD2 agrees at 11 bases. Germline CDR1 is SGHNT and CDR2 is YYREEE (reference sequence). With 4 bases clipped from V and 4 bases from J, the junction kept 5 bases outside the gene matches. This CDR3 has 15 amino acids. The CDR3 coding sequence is TGTGCCAGCAGCCCCGCTAGCGGGAGGTCAGATACGCAGTATTTT. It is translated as CASSPASGRSDTQYF.

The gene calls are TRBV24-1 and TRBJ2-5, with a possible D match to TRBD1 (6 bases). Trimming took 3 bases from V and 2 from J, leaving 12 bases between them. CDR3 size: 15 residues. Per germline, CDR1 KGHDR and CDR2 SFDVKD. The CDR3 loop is CATSDRTGFQETQYF. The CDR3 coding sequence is TGTGCCACCAGTGATAGAACAGGGTTTCAAGAGACCCAGTACTTC.

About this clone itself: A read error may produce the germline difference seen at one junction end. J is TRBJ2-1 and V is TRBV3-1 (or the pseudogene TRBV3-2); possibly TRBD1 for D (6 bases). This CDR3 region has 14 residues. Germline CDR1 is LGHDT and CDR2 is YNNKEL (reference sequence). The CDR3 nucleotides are TGTGCCACCAGCCGGCGGACAGACTACAATGAGCAGTTCTTC. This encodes CATSRRTDYNEQFF.

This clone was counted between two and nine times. This chain's CDR3 is CASSPLRSLGNEQYV. The DNA of the CDR3 is TGTGCCAGCAGCCCACTTCGGAGCCTCGGGAACGAGCAGTACGTC. The rearrangement joins TRBV11-2 to TRBJ2-7; TRBD2 is a possible D gene (5 bases). V was cut by 5 bases and J by 5 bases, with 19 bases left in between. CDR1 is SGHAT, CDR2 FQNNGV, per germline. This CDR3 contains 15 residues.

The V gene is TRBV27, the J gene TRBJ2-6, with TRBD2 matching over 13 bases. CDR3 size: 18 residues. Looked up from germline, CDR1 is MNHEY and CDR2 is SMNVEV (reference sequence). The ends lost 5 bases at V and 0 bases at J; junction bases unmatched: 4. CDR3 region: CASSLGLAGASGANVLTF. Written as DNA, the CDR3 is TGTGCCAGCAGTCTCGGACTAGCGGGAGCCTCTGGGGCCAACGTCCTGACTTTC. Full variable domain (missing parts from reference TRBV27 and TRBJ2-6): EAQVTQNPRYLITVTGKKLTVTCSQNMNHEYMSWYRQDPGLGLRQIYYSMNVEVTDKGDVPEGYKVSRKEKRNFPLILESPSPNQTSLYFCASSLGLAGASGANVLTFGAGSRLTVL.